In this sample, the clone carrying this T cell receptor (beta chain) turned up a few times. As yet, its antigen is unknown. Relative to the germline gene, one junction end is altered; a read error may explain this. Looked up from germline, CDR1 is MNHEY and CDR2 is SVGEGT. The CDR3 spans 15 residues. None of the patients had undergone any treatment ahead of thyroid surgery. Authors' processing steps: A papillary thyroid cancer distant-metastasis classifier was built from CDR3 differences across clinicopathological groups. Via MiXCR, TCRdb re-called the PCR reads. Here the V and J calls rest on TCRdb's processing, not on the authors' analysis. The sample comprises about 20,000 clones, about 24% of which are singletons, and approximately 6% rests with the top ten. These data belong to a study of metastatic and nonmetastatic thyroid tumors. Overall study context: Repertoires of blood and of tissue (tumor or nodule) from malignant and benign thyroid patients were compared.

Overall study results and limits: Reports indicated that malignant thyroid tumors showed significantly higher TCR beta diversity than benign nodules did, in blood and tumor.

The sample was tumor tissue. The sequence was obtained from a female donor with papillary thyroid cancer or a benign thyroid nodule (not recorded which). Some clones in this sample may be carry-over from other donors' samples. This sequence joins TRBV6-2 or TRBV6-3 and TRBJ2-5; TRBD1 agrees at 7 bases. DNA for the CDR3: TGTGCCAGCCAAATCTCCGGGACAGCCCAAGATACCCAGTACTTC. Protein product: CASQISGTAQDTQYF.